The rows below give T cell receptor beta chains drawn from one sample of a study of blood T cell repertoires in COVID-19. Libraries were prepared by immunoSEQ multiplex PCR; TCRdb keeps only in-frame clonotypes and omits some of them. The sample records about 280,000 clones, roughly 85% being singletons. The sequencing sample was made of peripheral blood. The receptor set was obtained from a man between 45 and 60 years old with active or convalescent COVID-19. The CDR3 runs from the conserved cysteine through the conserved F or W. The order of the fields is CDR3 protein, CDR3 DNA, D gene, clone size, CDR3 length, V gene, J gene. The D gene is left open where the match is weak. Only part of the rows carry a size: once, few, many, or a class if the clone is expanded.

CDR3: CASRGTGRTEAFF
DNA: TGTGCCAGCAGGGGGACAGGGAGAACTGAAGCTTTCTTT
D: TRBD1
size: .
length: 13
V: TRBV6-5
J: TRBJ1-1

CDR3: CAWSVSVSVHF
DNA: TGTGCCTGGAGTGTAAGTGTCAGCGTACATTTT
D: .
size: .
length: 11
V: TRBV30
J: TRBJ1-3

CDR3: CASANGQVRTDTQYF
DNA: TGTGCCAGCGCAAATGGACAGGTTAGAACAGATACGCAGTATTTT
D: TRBD1
size: .
length: 15
V: TRBV2
J: TRBJ2-3

CDR3: CASSIDLAGGPLEQFF
DNA: TGTGCCAGTAGTATAGATCTAGCGGGAGGGCCGCTCGAGCAGTTCTTC
D: TRBD2
size: many
length: 16
V: TRBV19
J: TRBJ2-1

CDR3: CASSPVQGEVGELFF
DNA: TGTGCCAGCTCACCGGTACAGGGGGAAGTCGGGGAGCTGTTTTTT
D: TRBD1
size: few
length: 15
V: TRBV18
J: TRBJ2-2

CDR3: CASSVTSMVQETQYF
DNA: TGCGCCAGCAGCGTTACTAGCATGGTCCAAGAGACCCAGTACTTC
D: .
size: .
length: 15
V: TRBV5-1
J: TRBJ2-5

CDR3: CASSLDSGFYTEAFF
DNA: TGCGCCAGCAGCCTGGACAGTGGATTTTACACTGAAGCTTTCTTT
D: .
size: .
length: 15
V: TRBV5-1
J: TRBJ1-1

CDR3: CASRTDSNYGYTF
DNA: TGTGCCAGCAGAACCGACAGTAACTATGGCTACACCTTC
D: .
size: .
length: 13
V: TRBV6-5
J: TRBJ1-2

CDR3: CASSLRAPSGSFYEQYF
DNA: TGTGCCAGCAGTTTAAGGGCGCCTAGCGGGTCTTTCTACGAGCAGTACTTC
D: TRBD2
size: .
length: 17
V: TRBV28
J: TRBJ2-7

CDR3: CASRRRGNSPLHF
DNA: TGTGCCAGCAGACGCCGGGGTAATTCACCCCTCCACTTT
D: .
size: once
length: 13
V: TRBV12-3/TRBV12-4
J: TRBJ1-6

CDR3: CASSEQGPRNTEAFF
DNA: TGTGCCAGCAGTGAACAGGGGCCAAGGAACACTGAAGCTTTCTTT
D: .
size: few
length: 15
V: TRBV2
J: TRBJ1-1

CDR3: CASSLFLAGERTGELFF
DNA: TGTGCCAGCAGCCTATTTCTAGCGGGAGAACGGACCGGGGAGCTGTTTTTT
D: TRBD2
size: .
length: 17
V: TRBV14
J: TRBJ2-2

CDR3: CASSSGDGWQPQHF
DNA: TGTGCCAGCAGTTCGGGTGACGGTTGGCAGCCCCAGCATTTT
D: .
size: few
length: 14
V: TRBV6-2/TRBV6-3
J: TRBJ1-5

CDR3: CASSLAGRETQYF
DNA: TGTGCCAGCAGCTTAGCCGGGAGGGAGACCCAGTACTTC
D: TRBD2
size: once
length: 13
V: TRBV7-9
J: TRBJ2-5

CDR3: CASSLQGGDTEAFF
DNA: TGTGCCAGCAGCTTACAGGGCGGTGACACTGAAGCTTTCTTT
D: .
size: .
length: 14
V: TRBV5-6
J: TRBJ1-1

CDR3: CASSGTGNGPQHF
DNA: TGTGCCAGCAGTGGGACAGGGAATGGGCCCCAGCATTTT
D: TRBD1
size: .
length: 13
V: TRBV25-1
J: TRBJ1-5

CDR3: CASSGLDNTGELFF
DNA: TGTGCCAGCAGTGGCCTAGATAACACCGGGGAGCTGTTTTTT
D: .
size: .
length: 14
V: TRBV25-1
J: TRBJ2-2

CDR3: CASKGETGTGPLHF
DNA: TGCGCCAGTAAGGGGGAGACAGGGACTGGACCCCTCCACTTT
D: TRBD1
size: .
length: 14
V: TRBV5-1
J: TRBJ1-6

CDR3: CASSLGQVKGRVSSPLHF
DNA: TGTGCCAGCAGCTTGGGACAGGTCAAAGGCAGGGTCTCTTCACCCCTCCACTTT
D: .
size: .
length: 18
V: TRBV5-4
J: TRBJ1-6

CDR3: CATSSDRQGAAKLFF
DNA: TGTGCCACCAGCAGCGATCGCCAGGGTGCGGCAAAACTGTTTTTT
D: .
size: few
length: 15
V: TRBV15
J: TRBJ1-4

CDR3: CASSPMTGVVYEQYF
DNA: TGTGCCAGCTCGCCAATGACAGGGGTCGTCTACGAGCAGTACTTC
D: TRBD1
size: once
length: 15
V: TRBV18
J: TRBJ2-7

CDR3: CASSSPRGGGATRDTQYF
DNA: TGTGCCAGCAGTTCCCCACGGGGTGGGGGCGCGACACGAGATACGCAGTATTTT
D: .
size: .
length: 18
V: TRBV28
J: TRBJ2-3

CDR3: CASSASSGSGTDTQYF
DNA: TGTGCCAGCTCCGCTTCTAGCGGGAGTGGCACAGATACGCAGTATTTT
D: TRBD2
size: .
length: 16
V: TRBV25-1
J: TRBJ2-3

CDR3: CASSFGVGRAYEQYF
DNA: TGTGCCAGCAGCTTCGGGGTCGGGAGGGCCTACGAGCAGTACTTC
D: TRBD2
size: .
length: 15
V: TRBV7-2
J: TRBJ2-7

CDR3: CSVSRRVAGGPSSYNEQFF
DNA: TGCAGCGTTTCGCGTCGGGTAGCGGGAGGACCAAGCTCCTACAATGAGCAGTTCTTC
D: TRBD2
size: once
length: 19
V: TRBV29-1
J: TRBJ2-1

CDR3: CASSPGGGATEAFF
DNA: TGTGCCAGCAGCCCCGGAGGCGGAGCCACTGAAGCTTTCTTT
D: .
size: .
length: 14
V: TRBV9
J: TRBJ1-1

CDR3: CASSVGLAGTDTQYF
DNA: TGTGCCAGCAGCGTGGGACTAGCGGGAACAGATACGCAGTATTTT
D: TRBD2
size: .
length: 15
V: TRBV9
J: TRBJ2-3

CDR3: CASSSRPGEPQHF
DNA: TGCGCCAGCAGCTCGCGACCGGGGGAGCCCCAGCATTTT
D: .
size: .
length: 13
V: TRBV5-1
J: TRBJ1-5

CDR3: CATSRDLGQGGYTF
DNA: TGTGCCACCAGCAGAGATCTGGGGCAGGGTGGCTACACCTTC
D: .
size: .
length: 14
V: TRBV15
J: TRBJ1-2

CDR3: CASGTEQFF
DNA: TGTGCCAGCGGGACAGAGCAGTTCTTC
D: .
size: .
length: 9
V: TRBV2
J: TRBJ2-1

CDR3: CASSNGLAGVSGTQYF
DNA: TGTGCCAGCAGCAATGGACTAGCGGGAGTATCTGGTACGCAGTATTTT
D: TRBD2
size: .
length: 16
V: TRBV5-4
J: TRBJ2-3

CDR3: CSVSGTSGIGETQYF
DNA: TGCAGCGTATCCGGGACTAGCGGGATAGGAGAGACCCAGTACTTC
D: TRBD2
size: once
length: 15
V: TRBV29-1
J: TRBJ2-5

CDR3: CASSYSTASLGQHF
DNA: TGTGCCAGCAGTTACTCTACAGCCTCGCTGGGCCAGCATTTT
D: .
size: .
length: 14
V: TRBV6-6
J: TRBJ1-5

CDR3: CASKKGQGRGTEAFF
DNA: TGTGCCAGCAAAAAGGGCCAGGGCCGGGGGACTGAAGCTTTCTTT
D: .
size: .
length: 15
V: TRBV27
J: TRBJ1-1

CDR3: CASSSGTEGLDGYTF
DNA: TGTGCCAGCAGCTCGGGGACAGAGGGACTGGATGGCTACACCTTC
D: TRBD1
size: .
length: 15
V: TRBV13
J: TRBJ1-2

CDR3: CASSQGGGISGANVLTF
DNA: TGTGCCAGCAGCCAGGGAGGGGGGATCTCTGGGGCCAACGTCCTGACTTTC
D: .
size: .
length: 17
V: TRBV3-1/TRBV3-2
J: TRBJ2-6

CDR3: CASSYLGTLGYYGYTF
DNA: TGTGCCAGCAGTTACTTGGGGACATTAGGGTACTATGGCTACACCTTC
D: .
size: .
length: 16
V: TRBV6-6
J: TRBJ1-2

CDR3: CASSYRAETIYF
DNA: TGTGCCAGCAGTTACAGAGCGGAAACCATATATTTT
D: .
size: .
length: 12
V: TRBV6-6
J: TRBJ1-3

CDR3: CASSYSSGLYGYTF
DNA: TGTGCCAGCAGTTACTCGAGTGGGCTCTATGGCTACACCTTC
D: .
size: .
length: 14
V: TRBV6-6
J: TRBJ1-2

CDR3: CASSWTGLSYGYTF
DNA: TGCGCCAGCAGCTGGACAGGGCTGAGCTATGGCTACACCTTC
D: TRBD1
size: .
length: 14
V: TRBV5-1
J: TRBJ1-2

CDR3: CASSSPTPTGGEQFF
DNA: TGTGCCAGCAGCTCCCCGACTCCAACCGGGGGTGAGCAGTTCTTC
D: .
size: once
length: 15
V: TRBV7-9
J: TRBJ2-1

CDR3: CASSIGTSGDTGELFF
DNA: TGTGCCAGTAGTATAGGGACTAGCGGAGACACCGGGGAGCTGTTTTTT
D: TRBD2
size: once
length: 16
V: TRBV19
J: TRBJ2-2

CDR3: CASSQDPGGAVNEQFF
DNA: TGCGCCAGCAGCCAAGATCCCGGGGGGGCGGTCAATGAGCAGTTCTTC
D: TRBD2
size: .
length: 16
V: TRBV4-3
J: TRBJ2-1

CDR3: CASSRAGPLYGYTF
DNA: TGTGCCAGTAGTAGGGCGGGTCCTCTCTATGGCTACACCTTC
D: .
size: .
length: 14
V: TRBV19
J: TRBJ1-2

CDR3: CASSALSPRTSSEQFF
DNA: TGTGCCAGCAGCGCACTCTCCCCAAGGACTTCTAGTGAGCAGTTCTTC
D: .
size: .
length: 16
V: TRBV9
J: TRBJ2-1

CDR3: CATKMGGGWETQYF
DNA: TGTGCCACGAAGATGGGTGGGGGCTGGGAGACCCAGTACTTC
D: .
size: once
length: 14
V: TRBV28
J: TRBJ2-5

CDR3: CASSLGLGGLLTGELFF
DNA: TGTGCCAGCAGCTTAGGACTTGGGGGCCTCTTAACCGGGGAGCTGTTTTTT
D: .
size: once
length: 17
V: TRBV11-2
J: TRBJ2-2

CDR3: CASSSRRDSIEETQYF
DNA: TGTGCCAGCAGTTCCCGGAGGGACTCGATAGAAGAGACCCAGTACTTC
D: .
size: .
length: 16
V: TRBV28
J: TRBJ2-5